The present entry profiles one T cell receptor (beta chain) with its context. Original handling: Reference gene primer amplification gave estimated nucleated cell counts. Only in-frame clones appear in the TCRdb table, and some are missing; sequencing was by immunoSEQ multiplex PCR. Clone size and V and J calls were adopted from that table, with D and trimming inferred from the DNA. In the table there are 20,000 to 30,000 clones, 86% of which are singletons. The record originates from a study of blood T cell repertoires in COVID-19. About the study: The samples span acute and convalescent COVID-19 from the United States, Italy and Spain. T cells, B-cell-depleted T cells, or PBMCs supplied cDNA or gDNA.

The V gene's germline CDR1 is LNHDA and CDR2 SQIVND (reference sequence). Trimming cost V 5 bases and J 3 bases, with 10 bases left between them. The CDR3 runs 13 residues. The V gene is TRBV19, the J gene TRBJ1-1; possible D gene TRBD1, 6 bases. This TCR came from a human donor with active COVID-19. The donor label of this sample is uncertain. The sequenced sample consisted of peripheral blood. The CDR3 region has the DNA TGTGCCAGTAGTCGATCAGGGGACACTGAAGCTTTCTTT. Protein sequence: CASSRSGDTEAFF.